This T cell receptor beta chain was found in a study of CD8 T cells in Susac syndrome. Random hexamers served to reverse transcribe roughly 0.45 to 1 ug RNA. Across 54 Vbeta and 13 Jbeta, immunoSEQ multiplex PCR amplified TCR beta CDR3. TCRdb re-analysed the immunoSEQ multiplex PCR reads in MiXCR, keeping a single row per CDR3 protein. The table has 170,000 or so distinct CDR3 sequences, 94% seen once; the top ten hold 0.12%. Sequencing targeted TCR beta in blood CD8+ and CD4+ T cells. Negative isolation yielded the CD8+ and CD4+ T cells, while FACS enriched the TEMRA cells. CDR3 length: 14 residues. Trimming removed 5 bases from V and 1 base from J; junction bases left unmatched: 6. The germline V gene encodes CDR1 DFQATT and CDR2 SNEGSKA (reference sequence).

This clonotype originated in a human donor with Susac syndrome. Sequenced sample: CD4+ T cells from PBMCs. The chain couples TRBV20-1 to TRBJ2-7; 9 nucleotides line up with TRBD2. The CDR3 nucleotides read TGCAGTGCTTTAGGCGGGGGGGCGTCCTACGAGCAGTACTTC. Translation: CSALGGGASYEQYF.